This T cell receptor beta chain was found in a study of molecular identifiers for immune sequencing clone quantification. This CDR3 region has 14 residues. V was clipped by 5 bases and J by 2 bases; unmatched bases: 5. Germline-derived CDR1 and CDR2 are SQVTM and ANQGSEA. The sample holds a few counts of this clonotype. Bulk TCR libraries were made with methods that had been previously described and with listed TCR primers. TCRdb itself ran the PCR reads through MiXCR, one entry per CDR3 protein. Among about 510,000 distinct CDR3 sequences, about 26% were seen once, and the ten largest hold approximately 0.76%.

The TCR comes from a human donor in good health. Some libraries in this study had Jurkat cell RNA spiked in. Sequencing was carried out using naive CD8+ T cells from blood, with Jurkat cell RNA spiked in. The subset: FACS-sorted CD8+CD4-CCR7+CD45RA+ naive T cells. The rearrangement uses TRBV29-1 and TRBJ2-1; 8 positions match TRBD2. The CDR3 region is CSVPPGLAYNEQFF. In DNA, the CDR3 is TGCAGCGTTCCACCGGGACTAGCCTACAATGAGCAGTTCTTC.